This TCR beta chain was observed in a study of vaccination and CD4 T cells after COVID-19. CDR1 and CDR2 from the germline V gene are KGHDR and SFDVKD. V was shortened by 1 base and J by 5 bases, with 16 bases between the two germline ends. This CDR3 spans 16 amino acids. Within the sample, this clonotype is medium-sized (0.01 to 0.1%). Its target is not known. Cultured CD4+ T-cell DNA underwent Oncomine TCR Beta short-read sequencing. Extraction of genomic DNA was performed on cultured CD4+ T cells. One entry per CDR3 protein results from TCRdb running MiXCR on the PCR reads. Of roughly 8,400 distinct CDR3 sequences in the sample, about 30% were seen once. Treatment indicated: roughly 10-day PBMC culture with coronavirus spike peptide pools or control peptides (ViraFEST assay). One should note that the unexposed donor's CD4+ T cells were collected before the COVID-19 pandemic (2011-2018).

Sequencing was done on a sample of CD4+ T cells from blood, cultured in vitro. The TCR was taken from a human donor in good health. V and J are TRBV24-1 and TRBJ2-5; D assignment may be TRBD1 or TRBD2 (5 bases each). The CDR3 is CATSDFEGLRRETQYF. The CDR3 DNA reads TGTGCCACCAGTGATTTTGAGGGGCTGCGCAGGGAGACCCAGTACTTC.